These 19 T cell receptor beta chains came from one sample sequenced in a study of tumor and adjacent non-tumor tissue in lung cancer. The library came from three nested PCR rounds adapted from ARM-PCR protocols. TCRdb passed the multiplex PCR reads through MiXCR, listing each CDR3 protein once. The sample yields some 84,000 distinct CDR3 sequences, around 65% seen once. No cell sorting was done before RNA was extracted from the tissue. The sequenced sample consisted of lung tumor tissue. The receptors derive from a man between 65 and 85 years old with non-small cell lung cancer.

Turning to this clonotype: One junction end disagrees with the germline gene, perhaps due to a read error. The chain carries TRBV11-2 and TRBJ2-5; D is ambiguous. Germline V gene sequence: CDR1 SGHAT, CDR2 FQNNGV. This CDR3 comprises 12 residues. The CDR3 region is CACSRLQETQCF. CDR3 coding DNA: TGTGCCTGCAGCCGGCTCCAAGAGACCCAGTGCTTC. The full variable domain, rest sourced from reference TRBV11-2 and TRBJ2-5, is EAGVAQSPRYKIIEKRQSVAFWCNPISGHATLYWYQQILGQGPKLLIQFQNNGVVDDSQLPKDRFSAERLKGVDSTLKIQPAKLEDSAVYLCACSRLQETQCFGPGTRLLVL.

Concerning this clonotype itself: A junction end diverges from the germline sequence, so it may reflect a read error. The genes are TRBV11-2 and TRBJ2-5, with TRBD1 as a possible D gene (5 bases). The germline CDR1 and CDR2 sequences are SGHAT and FQNNGV. The CDR3 spans 14 residues. CDR3 in amino acids: CASSPRRATETQYF. As DNA, the CDR3 is TGTGCCAGCAGCCCTAGACGGGCGACAGAGACCCAATACTTC. Supplemented by reference TRBV11-2 and TRBJ2-5, the full variable domain reads EAGVAQSPRYKIIEKRQSVAFWCNPISGHATLYWYQQILGQGPKLLIQFQNNGVVDDSQLPKDRFSAERLKGVDSTLKIQPAKLEDSAVYLCASSPRRATETQYFGPGTRLLVL.

This clonotype was observed at least ten times. The chain combines TRBV6-1 with TRBJ1-1, with 10 bases matching TRBD1. The length of the CDR3 is 16 residues. Germline-derived CDR1 and CDR2 are MNHNS and SASEGT. J gave up 1 base and V 6 bases, and 8 bases lay outside the gene matches. DNA of the CDR3: TGTGCCAGCAGCCCCCGGACAGGGGGAACGAACACTGAAGCTTTCTTT. Its protein product is CASSPRTGGTNTEAFF.

This clonotype was counted between two and nine times. The junction does not match germline at one end; this may be a read error. The chain has TRBV12-3 or TRBV12-4 and TRBJ1-5, with D maybe TRBD1 (6 bases). The CDR3 contains 14 residues. DNA for the CDR3: TGTGTCAGCAGTTCCACAGGGAACAATCAGCCTCAGCATTTT. Translation: CVSSSTGNNQPQHF.

Regarding this clonotype: This may arise from a read error, as a much more abundant clone is one base away. V and J are TRBV6-2 or TRBV6-3 and TRBJ1-3; D ambiguous. The CDR3 covers 12 residues. Germline V gene data show CDR1 as MNHEY and CDR2 as SVGEGT. V was shortened by 4 bases and J by 3 bases, with 4 bases between the two germline ends. The CDR3 reads CASSFHGNTIYF. DNA of the CDR3: TGTGCCAGCAGTTTCCATGGAAACACCATATATTTT.

This clonotype was counted a single time. Germline is not matched at one junction end, which may reflect a read error. The chain joins TRBV11-2 to TRBJ2-7; D is possibly TRBD1 (5 bases). Germline V gives CDR1 SGHAT, CDR2 FQNNGV. The CDR3 is made up of 13 amino acids. CDR3 coding DNA: TGTGCCAGCAGCCCAACAGGCTCCTACAAGCAGTACTTC. Translating it yields CASSPTGSYKQYF.

The chain links TRBV6-1 to TRBJ1-2, with D tentatively TRBD1 (6 bases). Trimming pared 2 bases from V and 4 bases from J, leaving 11 bases between. In germline, CDR1 is MNHNS, CDR2 SASEGT. The CDR3 has 14 residues. The CDR3 is CASSEWGPIYGYTF. As DNA, the CDR3 is TGTGCCAGCAGTGAATGGGGGCCCATCTATGGCTACACCTTC.

Comments on this clonotype: Since a much larger clone is just one base distant, this may be a read error. The chain is built from TRBV30 and TRBJ2-7; 8 positions match TRBD1. The CDR3 is 13 residues long. CDR1 GTSNPN and CDR2 SVGIG come from the germline V gene (reference sequence). J was trimmed by 13 bases and V by 4 bases; bases with no gene match: 15. The CDR3 DNA reads TGTGCCTGGACCGACGTAGCAGGGGGCGTGCATTACTTC. It specifies CAWTDVAGGVHYF.

In this sample, this clonotype turned up many times. The rearrangement joins TRBV7-3 to TRBJ2-1; TRBD2 aligns across 9 bases. The V and J ends lost 3 bases and 0 bases, in that order; junction bases with no gene match: 0. The CDR3 is 15 residues long. CDR1 is SGHTA and CDR2 is FQGTGA in the germline V gene. CDR3 region: CASSFSGSSYNEQFF. For the CDR3, the DNA is TGTGCCAGCAGCTTTAGCGGGAGCTCCTACAATGAGCAGTTCTTC.

For this clonotype: The conserved final phenylalanine or tryptophan is absent from the CDR3, which likely points to a read error. The chain is built from TRBV29-1 and TRBJ1-1; D uncertain. Germline lookup yields CDR1 SQVTM and CDR2 ANQGSEA. The CDR3 totals 11 residues. The CDR3 sequence is CSVDAGIEAFS. The CDR3 bases are TGCAGTGTTGATGCAGGTATAGAAGCTTTCTCT.

This clonotype was observed a few times. One junction end does not reproduce the germline sequence, and a read error may be involved. The chain links TRBV11-1 to TRBJ2-2, with 13 nucleotides matching TRBD2. The CDR3 is made up of 17 amino acids. Germline values: CDR1 SGHAT, CDR2 FQDESV (reference sequence). In DNA, the CDR3 is TGTGCCGGCAGCTCCGGACTAGCGGGAGTAGGAACCGGGGAGCTGTTTTTT. Translation gives CAGSSGLAGVGTGELFF. The full variable domain, rest sourced from reference TRBV11-1 and TRBJ2-2, is EAEVAQSPRYKITEKSQAVAFWCDPISGHATLYWYRQILGQGPELLVQFQDESVVDDSQLPKDRFSAERLKGVDSTLKIQPAELGDSAMYLCAGSSGLAGVGTGELFFGEGSRLTVL.

This clonotype was counted once. This clone may be a read error of a much larger clone one base away. The CDR3 DNA sequence: TGTGCCACCAGTGCCAGGGGCAGGGGAAACACCTGGGAGCTGTTTTTT. Its translation is CATSARGRGNTWELFF. The gene calls are TRBV24-1 and TRBJ2-2; D possibly corresponds to TRBD1 (6 bases). The CDR3 consists of 16 residues. CDR1 and CDR2 (germline): KGHDR, SFDVKD.

The chain employs TRBV29-1 and TRBJ2-7; 13 bases map to TRBD2. V was pared by 8 bases and J by 12 bases, with 7 bases of the junction left unmatched. This CDR3 spans 11 amino acids. Germline V gene lookup returns CDR1 SQVTM and CDR2 ANQGSEA. The CDR3 DNA is TGCAGCCTTGGACTAGCGGGAGCGCTGTACTTC. Amino acid sequence: CSLGLAGALYF.

J is TRBJ1-5 and V is TRBV28, with D perhaps matching TRBD1 (6 bases). The germline gives CDR1 MDHEN, CDR2 SYDVKM. Trimming shortened V by 5 bases and J by 9 bases, and 23 bases separated the two germline ends. The CDR3 spans 16 residues. The CDR3 bases are TGTGCCAGCAGTATACGGAGACAGGTGAACCGTCGGCCCCAGCATTTT. This translates into CASSIRRQVNRRPQHF.

With regard to this clonotype: The germline gene is not matched at one end of the junction; a read error may be the cause. This chain uses TRBV12-3 or TRBV12-4 with TRBJ2-2, with a weak D call TRBD2 (5 bases). The CDR3 sequence is 11 residues long. The CDR3 nucleotides read TGTGGCAGCAGTTTAGCCGGGGAGCTGTATTTT. Its translation: CGSSLAGELYF.

To note about this clonotype: A single base separates this from a much larger clone, so it may be a read error. In this CDR3 the conserved last residue, phenylalanine or tryptophan, is missing, so a read error is likely. This chain joins TRBV7-8 and TRBJ2-7; D remains unclear. This CDR3 region has 12 residues. CDR1 and CDR2 from the germline V gene are SGHVS and FQNEAQ. Trimming removed 1 base from V and 9 bases from J, with 10 bases in between. As DNA, the CDR3 is TGTGCCAGCAGCTTAGGGCAGTCCGTGCAGTACATC. It codes for CASSLGQSVQYI.

Comments on this clonotype: A junction end diverges from the germline sequence, so it may reflect a read error. This chain connects TRBV10-3 to TRBJ1-1, with 10 bases that match TRBD1. The CDR3 covers 14 residues. Germline values: CDR1 ENHRY, CDR2 SYGVKD. CDR3 sequence (DNA): TGTGTCATCAGGAAGGACAGGGGGTGTACTGAACCTTTCTTT. This encodes CVIRKDRGCTEPFF.

This clonotype was seen at least ten times. This may arise from a read error, as a much more abundant clone is one base away. J is TRBJ2-7 and V is TRBV11-2; tentatively, D is TRBD1 or TRBD2 (6 bases each). The CDR3 runs 16 residues. Looked up from germline, CDR1 is SGHAT and CDR2 is FQNNGV. The chain's CDR3 is CAGSLGGSGDAYVQYF. In nucleotides, the CDR3 is TGTGCCGGCAGCTTAGGGGGTAGCGGAGATGCCTACGTGCAGTACTTC.

About this clonotype itself: One end of the junction is discordant with germline, which a read error may explain. V is TRBV20-1 and J is TRBJ2-7; no reliable D call. The length of the CDR3 is 13 residues. The germline V gene encodes CDR1 DFQATT and CDR2 SNEGSKA (reference sequence). DNA of the CDR3: TGCAGTGCTGTGACTCCTACCTCCTACGAGCGGTACTTC. This codes for CSAVTPTSYERYF.